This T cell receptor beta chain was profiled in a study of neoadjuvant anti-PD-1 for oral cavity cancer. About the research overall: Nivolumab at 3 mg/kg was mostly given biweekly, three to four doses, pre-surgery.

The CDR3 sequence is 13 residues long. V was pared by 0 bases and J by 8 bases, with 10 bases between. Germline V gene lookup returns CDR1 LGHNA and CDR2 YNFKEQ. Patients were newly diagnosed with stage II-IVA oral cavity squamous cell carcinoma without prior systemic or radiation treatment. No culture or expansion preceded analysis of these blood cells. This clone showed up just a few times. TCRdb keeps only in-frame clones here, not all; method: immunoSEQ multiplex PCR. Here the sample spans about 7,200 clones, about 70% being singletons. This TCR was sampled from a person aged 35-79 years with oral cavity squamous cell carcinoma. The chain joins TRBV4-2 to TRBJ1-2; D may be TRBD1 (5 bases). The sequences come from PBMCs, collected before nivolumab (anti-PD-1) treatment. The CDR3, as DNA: TGTGCCAGCAGCCAAGACAGGGAGGGGGGCTACACCTTC. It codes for CASSQDREGGYTF.